A selection of T cell receptor beta chains follows, all from one sample in a study of identical twins' blood T cells. Using its own MiXCR run on the 5' RACE reads, TCRdb lists one record per CDR3 protein. The table records about 370,000 distinct CDR3 sequences, roughly 28% of them present only once. The material sequenced was PBMCs. Every receptor here comes from a woman between 18 and 50 years old in good health. Both conserved end residues are part of each CDR3. The D gene is left open where the match is weak. Clone size is given for some rows only: seen once, a few or many times, or a class if the clone is expanded.

v_gene: TRBV10-3
j_gene: TRBJ2-3
d_gene: TRBD1
abundance: -
CDR3nt: TGTGCCATCAGTCTGGGACAGGGGGAGGATACGCAGTATTTT
CDR3aa: CAISLGQGEDTQYF

v_gene: TRBV29-1
j_gene: TRBJ2-1
d_gene: -
abundance: few
CDR3nt: TGCAGCGTTGAAACGCCAGCCTCCTACAAGGAGCAGTTCTTC
CDR3aa: CSVETPASYKEQFF

v_gene: TRBV29-1
j_gene: TRBJ1-2
d_gene: -
abundance: many
CDR3nt: TGCAGCGGGCAGAGAGCTAACTATGGCTACACCTTC
CDR3aa: CSGQRANYGYTF

v_gene: TRBV20-1
j_gene: TRBJ1-2
d_gene: -
abundance: -
CDR3nt: TGCAGTGCTAGTTCGGCAGGGGCTAACTATGGCTACACCTTC
CDR3aa: CSASSAGANYGYTF

v_gene: TRBV20-1
j_gene: TRBJ1-5
d_gene: TRBD1
abundance: few
CDR3nt: TGCAGTGCCATGACAGGGGGTAGCAATCAGCCCCAGCATTTT
CDR3aa: CSAMTGGSNQPQHF

v_gene: TRBV6-6
j_gene: TRBJ1-2
d_gene: TRBD1
abundance: -
CDR3nt: TGTGCCATTCGACAGGGTGGGGCGAATGGCTACACCTTC
CDR3aa: CAIRQGGANGYTF

v_gene: TRBV6-5
j_gene: TRBJ2-4
d_gene: TRBD2
abundance: few
CDR3nt: TGTGCCAGCAGTTACTCGAAATCGCGGGGGGGCGCTTCCACCAAAAACATTCAGTACTTC
CDR3aa: CASSYSKSRGGASTKNIQYF

v_gene: TRBV6-5
j_gene: TRBJ2-7
d_gene: -
abundance: few
CDR3nt: TGTGCCAGCAGTTCTTCAGTTAGTGGGCTTTACGAGCAGTACTTC
CDR3aa: CASSSSVSGLYEQYF

v_gene: TRBV7-8
j_gene: TRBJ2-2
d_gene: TRBD2
abundance: few
CDR3nt: TGTGCCAGCAGCTCTGGGACTAAGAACACCGGGGAGCTGTTTTTT
CDR3aa: CASSSGTKNTGELFF

v_gene: TRBV7-2
j_gene: TRBJ2-1
d_gene: TRBD2
abundance: few
CDR3nt: TGTGCCAGCAGCTTTGCGGGGGGTAACAATGAGCAGTTCTTC
CDR3aa: CASSFAGGNNEQFF

v_gene: TRBV12-3/TRBV12-4
j_gene: TRBJ1-1
d_gene: -
abundance: -
CDR3nt: TGTGCCAGCAGTTATTCTAGGTCAGGAACTGAAGCTTCCTTT
CDR3aa: CASSYSRSGTEASF

v_gene: TRBV7-2
j_gene: TRBJ1-1
d_gene: TRBD1
abundance: -
CDR3nt: TGTGCCATCAGCCCAAGGACAGGGGTGAACACTGAAGCTTTCTTT
CDR3aa: CAISPRTGVNTEAFF

v_gene: TRBV6-6
j_gene: TRBJ2-1
d_gene: -
abundance: -
CDR3nt: TGTGCCAGCAGTTACGAGTACAATGAGCAGTTCTTC
CDR3aa: CASSYEYNEQFF

v_gene: TRBV7-2
j_gene: TRBJ2-1
d_gene: TRBD2
abundance: -
CDR3nt: TGTGCCAGCAGTTATAGCGGGAGCTCCTACAATGAGCAGTTCTTC
CDR3aa: CASSYSGSSYNEQFF

v_gene: TRBV21-1
j_gene: TRBJ2-1
d_gene: -
abundance: -
CDR3nt: TGTGCCAGCAGCAAAGCATCGGGTGTAAAGGGGGGTGAGCAGTTCTTC
CDR3aa: CASSKASGVKGGEQFF

v_gene: TRBV30
j_gene: TRBJ2-7
d_gene: -
abundance: few
CDR3nt: TGTGCCTGGAATTGGGAGGCCGAGCAGTACTTC
CDR3aa: CAWNWEAEQYF

v_gene: TRBV7-7
j_gene: TRBJ2-2
d_gene: -
abundance: -
CDR3nt: TGTGCTAGCAGCCAGCTGTCCGGAAACACCCGGGAGCTGTTTTTT
CDR3aa: CASSQLSGNTRELFF

v_gene: TRBV27
j_gene: TRBJ1-2
d_gene: -
abundance: -
CDR3nt: TGTGCCAGCAGTTTGGGGGCAGGAGGTGGCTACACCTTC
CDR3aa: CASSLGAGGGYTF

v_gene: TRBV29-1
j_gene: TRBJ2-1
d_gene: -
abundance: -
CDR3nt: TGCAGCGTTTCCGACTACAATGAGCAGTTCTTC
CDR3aa: CSVSDYNEQFF

v_gene: TRBV30
j_gene: TRBJ2-1
d_gene: -
abundance: -
CDR3nt: TGTGCCTGGAGTCTCACAGGGTACGAGCAGTTCTTC
CDR3aa: CAWSLTGYEQFF

v_gene: TRBV5-1
j_gene: TRBJ1-1
d_gene: -
abundance: many
CDR3nt: TGTGCCAGCAGCAGCGGACAGCGCACTGAAGCTTTCTTT
CDR3aa: CASSSGQRTEAFF

v_gene: TRBV20-1
j_gene: TRBJ1-5
d_gene: -
abundance: -
CDR3nt: TGCAGTGCTAGGCCCAGGACTAGCAATCAGCCCCAGCATTTT
CDR3aa: CSARPRTSNQPQHF

v_gene: TRBV20-1
j_gene: TRBJ2-7
d_gene: -
abundance: -
CDR3nt: TGTAGTGCTCTCGGCTACGAGCAGTACTTC
CDR3aa: CSALGYEQYF

v_gene: TRBV7-2
j_gene: TRBJ2-3
d_gene: TRBD2
abundance: -
CDR3nt: TGTGCCAGCAGCTTAGACGAGCGACTAGCACTGTTGGATACGCAGTATTTT
CDR3aa: CASSLDERLALLDTQYF

v_gene: TRBV3-1
j_gene: TRBJ1-3
d_gene: TRBD1
abundance: -
CDR3nt: TGTGCCAGCAGCCAAGGGTTGCAGGGGGCAAACACCATATATTTT
CDR3aa: CASSQGLQGANTIYF

v_gene: TRBV18
j_gene: TRBJ1-1
d_gene: -
abundance: -
CDR3nt: TGTGCCAGCTCACCAAAAATCACCTTACAGAACACTGAAGCTTTCTTT
CDR3aa: CASSPKITLQNTEAFF